Listed below are T cell receptor beta chains from one sample, sequenced in a study of T cells in Graves' hyperthyroidism and ophthalmopathy. Using its own MiXCR run on the multiplex PCR reads, TCRdb lists one record per CDR3 protein. Among hundreds of thousands of distinct CDR3 sequences listed, about 16% were seen once. The sequenced sample consisted of blood. The receptor source for this set is a woman aged 40 to 55 with Graves' ophthalmopathy. Both conserved end residues are part of each CDR3. Each record gives: CDR3 protein, CDR3 DNA, CDR3 length, clone size, J gene, V gene, D gene. The D gene is left open where the match is weak. The size of a clone is reported for some rows only, either as once, few or many, or as a class for expanded clones.

CDR3 protein: CASSQVVRRGNYGYTF
CDR3 DNA: TGCGCCAGCAGCCAAGTGGTACGGCGCGGTAACTATGGCTACACCTTC
CDR3 length: 16
clone size: .
J gene: TRBJ1-2
V gene: TRBV4-1
D gene: .

CDR3 protein: CSVVANVGNTIYF
CDR3 DNA: TGCAGCGTTGTGGCTAACGTTGGAAACACCATATATTTT
CDR3 length: 13
clone size: few
J gene: TRBJ1-3
V gene: TRBV29-1
D gene: .

CDR3 protein: CASSVTTGPTDTQYF
CDR3 DNA: TGTGCCAGCAGCGTAACGACAGGGCCCACAGATACGCAGTATTTT
CDR3 length: 15
clone size: few
J gene: TRBJ2-3
V gene: TRBV9
D gene: TRBD1

CDR3 protein: CASSPRQGQETQYF
CDR3 DNA: TGTGCCAGCTCACCTAGACAGGGCCAAGAGACCCAGTACTTC
CDR3 length: 14
clone size: many
J gene: TRBJ2-5
V gene: TRBV18
D gene: TRBD1

CDR3 protein: CSARDPAGVGYGYTF
CDR3 DNA: TGCAGTGCTAGGGACCCAGCGGGGGTCGGATATGGCTACACCTTC
CDR3 length: 15
clone size: few
J gene: TRBJ1-2
V gene: TRBV20-1
D gene: .

CDR3 protein: CASGLVRTSSYNEQFF
CDR3 DNA: TGTGCTAGTGGTTTGGTAAGGACTAGTTCCTACAATGAGCAGTTCTTC
CDR3 length: 16
clone size: .
J gene: TRBJ2-1
V gene: TRBV12-5
D gene: TRBD2

CDR3 protein: CASSLVLAGGTEQYF
CDR3 DNA: TGCGCCAGCAGCTTGGTGCTAGCGGGAGGCACGGAGCAGTACTTC
CDR3 length: 15
clone size: .
J gene: TRBJ2-7
V gene: TRBV5-1
D gene: TRBD2

CDR3 protein: CASSSRDLSSGNTIYF
CDR3 DNA: TGTGCCAGCAGTTCCAGGGACTTGAGCTCTGGAAACACCATATATTTT
CDR3 length: 16
clone size: .
J gene: TRBJ1-3
V gene: TRBV6-2/TRBV6-3
D gene: .

CDR3 protein: CASSRTDPDRYQPQHF
CDR3 DNA: TGTGCCAGTAGCCGGACGGATCCCGACAGGTATCAGCCCCAGCATTTT
CDR3 length: 16
clone size: .
J gene: TRBJ1-5
V gene: TRBV19
D gene: .

CDR3 protein: CASSQDQYSNSGNTIYF
CDR3 DNA: TGCGCCAGCAGCCAAGATCAGTACAGCAACTCTGGAAACACCATATATTTT
CDR3 length: 17
clone size: few
J gene: TRBJ1-3
V gene: TRBV4-1
D gene: .

CDR3 protein: CASMGTENYNEQFF
CDR3 DNA: TGTGCCAGCATGGGGACAGAAAATTACAATGAGCAGTTCTTC
CDR3 length: 14
clone size: .
J gene: TRBJ2-1
V gene: TRBV6-1
D gene: TRBD1

CDR3 protein: CASSPRGRDEKLFF
CDR3 DNA: TGTGCCAGCTCACCCAGGGGTAGGGATGAAAAACTGTTTTTT
CDR3 length: 14
clone size: few
J gene: TRBJ1-4
V gene: TRBV18
D gene: .

CDR3 protein: CASSSGQENEKLFF
CDR3 DNA: TGTGCCAGCAGTTCTGGACAGGAGAATGAAAAACTGTTTTTT
CDR3 length: 14
clone size: many
J gene: TRBJ1-4
V gene: TRBV12-3/TRBV12-4
D gene: TRBD1

CDR3 protein: CASSQLTGNYGYTF
CDR3 DNA: TGTGCCAGCAGCCAACTTACAGGGAACTATGGCTACACCTTC
CDR3 length: 14
clone size: .
J gene: TRBJ1-2
V gene: TRBV4-2
D gene: .

CDR3 protein: CASRKLHRPHAGELFF
CDR3 DNA: TGTGCCAGCAGGAAACTTCATAGGCCTCACGCCGGGGAGCTGTTTTTT
CDR3 length: 16
clone size: .
J gene: TRBJ2-2
V gene: TRBV25-1
D gene: .

CDR3 protein: CASSLGRQGIGEQYF
CDR3 DNA: TGTGCCAGCAGCTTAGGCCGACAGGGGATTGGCGAGCAGTACTTC
CDR3 length: 15
clone size: .
J gene: TRBJ2-7
V gene: TRBV7-9
D gene: TRBD1

CDR3 protein: CAWSGRGDNQPQHF
CDR3 DNA: TGTGCCTGGAGTGGTAGGGGAGACAATCAGCCCCAGCATTTT
CDR3 length: 14
clone size: many
J gene: TRBJ1-5
V gene: TRBV30
D gene: .

CDR3 protein: CASSPDRLGGYTF
CDR3 DNA: TGTGCCAGCAGCCCGGACAGGTTGGGAGGCTACACCTTC
CDR3 length: 13
clone size: many
J gene: TRBJ1-2
V gene: TRBV7-8
D gene: TRBD1

CDR3 protein: CATSRVGLGGSNEQFF
CDR3 DNA: TGTGCCACCAGCAGGGTTGGACTGGGGGGCTCCAATGAGCAGTTCTTC
CDR3 length: 16
clone size: few
J gene: TRBJ2-1
V gene: TRBV15
D gene: .

CDR3 protein: CASSRTDSLGTEAFF
CDR3 DNA: TGTGCCAGCAGCCGCACCGACAGCCTGGGCACTGAAGCTTTCTTT
CDR3 length: 15
clone size: .
J gene: TRBJ1-1
V gene: TRBV7-6
D gene: .

CDR3 protein: CSAITGVDTQYF
CDR3 DNA: TGCAGTGCTATCACGGGGGTAGATACGCAGTATTTT
CDR3 length: 12
clone size: many
J gene: TRBJ2-3
V gene: TRBV20-1
D gene: .

CDR3 protein: CASSFEGDGRLGDSQQYF
CDR3 DNA: TGCGCCAGCAGCTTCGAGGGGGACGGACGACTCGGGGACTCCCAGCAGTATTTT
CDR3 length: 18
clone size: few
J gene: TRBJ2-3
V gene: TRBV5-1
D gene: .

CDR3 protein: CASSSLSRGALDYGYTF
CDR3 DNA: TGTGCCAGCAGTTCCTTATCTAGGGGGGCCCTGGACTATGGCTACACCTTC
CDR3 length: 17
clone size: many
J gene: TRBJ1-2
V gene: TRBV28
D gene: .

CDR3 protein: CSAGGPPTGELFF
CDR3 DNA: TGCAGTGCCGGAGGGCCTCCCACCGGGGAGCTGTTTTTT
CDR3 length: 13
clone size: many
J gene: TRBJ2-2
V gene: TRBV20-1
D gene: .

CDR3 protein: CASSSGQAEIETQYF
CDR3 DNA: TGCGCCAGCAGCTCCGGACAGGCTGAGATTGAGACCCAGTACTTC
CDR3 length: 15
clone size: many
J gene: TRBJ2-5
V gene: TRBV5-1
D gene: TRBD1

CDR3 protein: CASSYLGTGKEAFF
CDR3 DNA: TGTGCCAGCAGTTACCTCGGGACAGGAAAAGAAGCTTTCTTT
CDR3 length: 14
clone size: many
J gene: TRBJ1-1
V gene: TRBV6-5
D gene: TRBD1

CDR3 protein: CASSSGLAGGDTQYF
CDR3 DNA: TGTGCCAGCAGCTCGGGACTAGCGGGAGGAGATACGCAGTATTTT
CDR3 length: 15
clone size: many
J gene: TRBJ2-3
V gene: TRBV28
D gene: TRBD2

CDR3 protein: CASSLGSGALTGNEQFF
CDR3 DNA: TGTGCCAGCAGCTTAGGCTCTGGCGCGTTGACGGGGAATGAGCAGTTCTTC
CDR3 length: 17
clone size: many
J gene: TRBJ2-1
V gene: TRBV7-8
D gene: .

CDR3 protein: CSAKGLAGGPGNEQYF
CDR3 DNA: TGCAGTGCTAAAGGACTAGCGGGAGGGCCGGGCAACGAGCAGTACTTC
CDR3 length: 16
clone size: many
J gene: TRBJ2-7
V gene: TRBV20-1
D gene: TRBD2

CDR3 protein: CASSPRQMDEQYF
CDR3 DNA: TGTGCCAGCAGCCCAAGACAGATGGACGAGCAGTACTTC
CDR3 length: 13
clone size: few
J gene: TRBJ2-7
V gene: TRBV6-2/TRBV6-3
D gene: .